The rows below give T cell receptor beta chains drawn from one sample of a study of shared clonotypes between healthy human individuals. The table came from immunoSEQ multiplex PCR; TCRdb's copy has only in-frame clones and leaves some out. The sample shows about 2.4 million clones, 80% to 95% of them seen only once. Source material: naive CD4+ T cells from PBMCs. The receptors derive from a man aged 18 to 29 in good health. Some clones in this sample may be carry-over from other donors' samples. The CDR3 runs from the conserved cysteine through the conserved F or W. Fields, in order: V gene, clone size, J gene, D gene, CDR3 length, CDR3 DNA, CDR3 protein. D genes are given only for firm matches. A clone size is listed for some rows: how often the clone was seen (once, few, many), or a class if it is expanded.

TRBV18	-	TRBJ1-1	-	13	TGTGCCAGCTCCCCTGACGGATACACTGAAGCTTTCTTT	CASSPDGYTEAFF
TRBV30	-	TRBJ2-3	-	11	TGTGCCTGGACAAGTACAGATACGCAGTATTTT	CAWTSTDTQYF
TRBV6-5	-	TRBJ2-2	TRBD2	15	TGTGCCAGCACCCACGCGGGAGCGAACACCGGGGAGCTGTTTTTT	CASTHAGANTGELFF
TRBV2	-	TRBJ2-7	TRBD2	17	TGTGCCAGCAGTGAACGGGCTAGCGGGATCCTCACCTACGAGCAGTACTTC	CASSERASGILTYEQYF
TRBV29-1	-	TRBJ2-7	-	14	TGCAGCGCCGATACGGGGGGCGCTGGGGACGAGCAGTACTTC	CSADTGGAGDEQYF
TRBV6-5	-	TRBJ2-7	-	13	TGTGCCAGCAGTTACAGGAACTCCTACGAGCAGTACTTC	CASSYRNSYEQYF
TRBV30	-	TRBJ1-4	-	14	TGTGCCTGGCAAACAGGGAGGCGGTCGGAAAAACTGTTTTTT	CAWQTGRRSEKLFF
TRBV18	-	TRBJ1-1	TRBD1	16	TGTGCCAGCTCACCACAAGGTGACAGGGTGGTAACTGAAGCTTTCTTT	CASSPQGDRVVTEAFF
TRBV18	-	TRBJ2-2	TRBD2	16	TGTGCCAGCTCTGGCGGACTAGCGGGAACTACCGGGGAGCTGTTTTTT	CASSGGLAGTTGELFF
TRBV2	-	TRBJ1-3	-	15	TGTGCCAGCAGGGACCGGACGGGATCTGGAAACACCATATATTTT	CASRDRTGSGNTIYF
TRBV28	-	TRBJ1-3	TRBD1	14	TGTGCCAGCAGTCCGACAGGGGATGGAAACACCATATATTTT	CASSPTGDGNTIYF
TRBV9	-	TRBJ2-6	-	17	TGTGCCAGCAGCCCTCTGTTAGGGGAGCCCGGGGCCAACGTCCTGACTTTC	CASSPLLGEPGANVLTF
TRBV11-2	-	TRBJ1-4	-	15	TGTGCCAGCAGTCCTCGAGGCGTGGCTCATGAAAAACTGTTTTTT	CASSPRGVAHEKLFF
TRBV5-1	-	TRBJ1-1	-	16	TGCGCCAGCAGCTTAATTTCGGGGGGCGCGGACACTGAAGCTTTCTTT	CASSLISGGADTEAFF
TRBV5-1	-	TRBJ2-7	TRBD2	15	TGCGCCAGCAGCTTGTTCGGAGCGGGAGAGTCCGAGCAGTACTTC	CASSLFGAGESEQYF
TRBV7-3	once	TRBJ2-1	TRBD2	16	TGTGCCAGCAGCTTACGGCTAGCGGGAGGGTTAAATGAGCAGTTCTTC	CASSLRLAGGLNEQFF
TRBV5-1	-	TRBJ2-1	-	13	TGCGCCAGCAGTCTTCTCAGGGGTCACGAGCAGTTCTTC	CASSLLRGHEQFF
TRBV6-5	-	TRBJ2-3	-	15	TGTGCCAGCAGTTACCAAATAACAGCCACAGATACGCAGTATTTT	CASSYQITATDTQYF
TRBV5-1	-	TRBJ1-3	TRBD1	15	TGCGCCAGCAGCCCCAACAGGGGGTCTGGAAACACCATATATTTT	CASSPNRGSGNTIYF
TRBV29-1	-	TRBJ2-1	-	13	TGCAGCGTTGAAGATCAGCGGGCCAATGAGCAGTTCTTC	CSVEDQRANEQFF
TRBV19	-	TRBJ2-7	-	11	TGTGCCAGCTCAGGGGCAGGCGAGCAGTACTTC	CASSGAGEQYF
TRBV4-2	-	TRBJ2-6	-	14	TGTGCCAGCAGCGCCCAGGGGTTAGTAGACGTCCTGACTTTC	CASSAQGLVDVLTF
TRBV18	-	TRBJ2-3	TRBD2	16	TGTGCCAGCTCACCACCCGGCGGGAGGCGTACAGATACGCAGTATTTT	CASSPPGGRRTDTQYF
TRBV18	-	TRBJ1-4	-	18	TGTGCCAGCTCACCATTGGTCAGCACAAAGATAGATAATGAAAAACTGTTTTTT	CASSPLVSTKIDNEKLFF
TRBV7-3	-	TRBJ2-3	TRBD1	13	TGTGCCAGCAGCGCACAGGGGCCAGATACGCAGTATTTT	CASSAQGPDTQYF
TRBV4-2	-	TRBJ2-7	TRBD2	17	TGTGCCAGCAGCCAAGACATGATTAGCGGGACACCCTACGAGCAGTACTTC	CASSQDMISGTPYEQYF
TRBV6-5	-	TRBJ2-1	TRBD2	15	TGTGCCAGCAGACTGACTAGCGGGCCTTACAATGAGCAGTTCTTC	CASRLTSGPYNEQFF
TRBV10-2	-	TRBJ2-5	TRBD2	15	TGCGCCAGCAGAAGGCTAGCGGGAGTCCCAGAGACCCAGTACTTC	CASRRLAGVPETQYF
TRBV5-1	once	TRBJ2-5	TRBD1	18	TGCGCCAGCAGCTTTAAGGGCTCCGGGACAGGGAATCGCGAGACCCAGTACTTC	CASSFKGSGTGNRETQYF
TRBV20-1	-	TRBJ2-7	-	9	TGCAGTGCTAGAGATAACGTATCCTTC	CSARDNVSF
TRBV5-5	few	TRBJ1-2	TRBD1	15	TGTGCCAGCAGCGGCACAGGGGGCTCGGGCTATGGCTACACCTTC	CASSGTGGSGYGYTF
TRBV7-2	-	TRBJ2-7	-	11	TGTGCCAGCAGTCAATTCTACGAGCAGTACTTC	CASSQFYEQYF